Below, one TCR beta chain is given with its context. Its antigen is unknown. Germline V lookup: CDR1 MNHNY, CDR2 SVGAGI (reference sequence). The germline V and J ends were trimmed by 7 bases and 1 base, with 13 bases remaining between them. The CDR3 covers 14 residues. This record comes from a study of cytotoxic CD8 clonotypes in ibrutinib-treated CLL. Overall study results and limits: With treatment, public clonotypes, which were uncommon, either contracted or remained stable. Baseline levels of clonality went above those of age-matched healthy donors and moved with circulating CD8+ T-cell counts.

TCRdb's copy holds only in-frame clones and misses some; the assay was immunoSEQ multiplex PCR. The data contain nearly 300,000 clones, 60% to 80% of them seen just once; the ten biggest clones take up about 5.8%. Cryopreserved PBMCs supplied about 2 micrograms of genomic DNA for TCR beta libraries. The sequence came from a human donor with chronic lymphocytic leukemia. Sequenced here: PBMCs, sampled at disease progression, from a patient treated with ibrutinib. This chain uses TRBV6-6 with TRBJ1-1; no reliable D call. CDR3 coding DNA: TGTGCCAGCATCCAGGACCGAGGGAACACTGAAGCTTTCTTT. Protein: CASIQDRGNTEAFF.